This T cell receptor beta chain was sequenced in a study of radiation and T cells in renal cell carcinoma. The time point is: blood 2 weeks post-SBRT. Stated treatment: 15 Gy SBRT to primary tumor, nephrectomy 4 weeks later. Trimming at V came to 4 bases and at J to 2 bases, leaving 7 bases not matched to a gene. Germline V gene sequence: CDR1 MNHEY, CDR2 SVGAGI. The CDR3 contains 16 residues. Repertoires were generated with immunoSEQ multiplex PCR, while TCRdb's copy carries only in-frame clones and drops some. The sample lists some 130,000 clones; roughly four fifths were seen once. The clonotype originates from a woman aged 55-69 years with renal cell carcinoma. Source: blood, taken from a patient whose treatment included radiotherapy and nephrectomy. This sequence joins TRBV6-5 and TRBJ1-5; TRBD1 agrees at 8 bases. The CDR3 spells CASSSFGQGGNQPQHF. The CDR3 DNA reads TGTGCCAGCAGTTCCTTCGGACAGGGTGGCAATCAGCCCCAGCATTTT.